This TCR beta chain was sequenced during a study of shared T cell receptors in the human thymus. Measured with immunoSEQ multiplex PCR; TCRdb has only the in-frame clones, and not every one. The repertoire consists of 450,000 to 650,000 clones, with 70% to 80% occurring once and the leading ten covering about 0.012%. The trim removed 5 bases at V and 4 bases at J, leaving 10 bases unmatched. The germline V gene has CDR1 LGHNA and CDR2 YSLEER. CDR3 size: 16 residues. These data also featured in a second study, about human thymus T cells. That source reports: Surgeons resected thymus tissue during corrective heart surgery.

The chain carries TRBV4-3 and TRBJ2-5, with 10 nucleotides matching TRBD2. This clonotype was sampled from a boy in the first two years of life with a congenital heart defect. Sequencing was carried out using thymocytes. The CDR3 bases are TGCGCCAGCAGCTCGCGGGGTAGCGGGAGGTCAGAGACCCAGTACTTC. It specifies CASSSRGSGRSETQYF.